These 29 T cell receptor beta chains share one sample of origin, sequenced in a study of technical replicates of blood from a few donors. Clones were read by immunoSEQ multiplex PCR, and TCRdb kept only the in-frame ones, dropping some. The sample holds 70,000 to 95,000 clones; 80% to 95% are singletons and the top ten take approximately 0.4%. Material: T cells isolated from PBMCs. The receptors derive from a human donor in good health. Some clones in this sample may be carry-over from other donors' samples.

V is TRBV6-5 and J is TRBJ2-3, with D possibly TRBD1 on 8 matching bases. This CDR3 comprises 12 residues. The germline V gene encodes CDR1 MNHEY and CDR2 SVGAGI. V was trimmed by 11 bases and J by 6 bases, leaving 15 bases between them. CDR3 nucleotide sequence: TGTGCCTCACAGGGGGGGGTGGATACGCAGTATTTT. This translates into CASQGGVDTQYF.

The chain combines TRBV30 with TRBJ1-5; D uncertain. V was shortened by 0 bases and J by 7 bases, with 10 bases between the two germline ends. The CDR3 sequence is 13 residues long. Germline loops: CDR1 GTSNPN, CDR2 SVGIG (reference sequence). Here the CDR3 reads CAWSVIGRQPQHF. The CDR3 nucleotides are TGTGCCTGGAGTGTAATCGGTCGGCAGCCCCAGCATTTT.

The chain employs TRBV30 and TRBJ2-5, with a weak D call TRBD1 (5 bases). Germline loops: CDR1 GTSNPN, CDR2 SVGIG (reference sequence). CDR3 length: 13 amino acids. Trimming left V 4 bases short and J 4 bases short, with 13 bases between. The CDR3 DNA reads as TGTGCCTGGAAATCTGGGGCCCGAGAGACCCAGTACTTC. It is translated as CAWKSGARETQYF.

This rearrangement joins TRBV9 to TRBJ2-5; D gene uncertain. The tail of the sequence fits TRBJ2-7 better, so the J call may be wrong. The CDR3 has 15 residues. Per the germline V gene, CDR1 is SGDLS and CDR2 is YYNGEE. CDR3 DNA sequence: TGTGCCAGCAGCGTAGCTGTCGGAGAGATCTACGAGCAGTACTTC. Translating gives CASSVAVGEIYEQYF.

The chain is built from TRBV7-8 and TRBJ1-1; maybe TRBD1 (6 bases). This CDR3 region has 16 residues. V gave up 5 bases and J gave up 1 base, with 17 bases separating them. Looked up from germline, CDR1 is SGHVS and CDR2 is FQNEAQ. For the CDR3, the DNA is TGTGCCAGCAGCGTTAATGTGGGACATTCGAACACTGAAGCTTTCTTT. Its translation is CASSVNVGHSNTEAFF. Looking up the rest from reference TRBV7-8 and TRBJ1-1 gives the full variable domain: GAGVSQSPRYKVAKRGQDVALRCDPISGHVSLFWYQQALGQGPEFLTYFQNEAQLDKSGLPSDRFFAERPEGSVSTLKIQRTQQEDSAVYLCASSVNVGHSNTEAFFGQGTRLTVV.

The chain employs TRBV4-1 and TRBJ1-4, with D unresolved. The CDR3 loop spans 14 amino acids. Per germline, CDR1 MGHRA and CDR2 YSYEKL. Trimming took off 1 base at V and 4 bases at J, with 7 bases between the two ends. The DNA for the CDR3 is TGCGCCAGCAGCCAAGTTACTTATAATGAAAAACTGTTTTTT. Amino acids: CASSQVTYNEKLFF.

The chain couples TRBV4-3 to TRBJ2-4, with D unresolved. This CDR3 region has 14 residues. The V gene's germline CDR1 is LGHNA and CDR2 YSLEER. The V end was cut by 3 bases, the J end by 6 bases, with 12 bases between. As DNA, the CDR3 is TGCGCCAGCAGCCACACGAGAAACTTAAACATTCAGTACTTC. Translating gives CASSHTRNLNIQYF.

This clone was counted a few times. The J gene is TRBJ2-7, the V gene TRBV30, with TRBD1 identical over 7 bases. V was clipped by 7 bases and J by 2 bases; unmatched bases: 2. The CDR3 totals 11 residues. Germline CDR1 is GTSNPN and CDR2 is SVGIG (reference sequence). Written as DNA, the CDR3 is TGTGCCTCCGGGACAGCCTACGAGCAGTACTTC. Amino acid sequence: CASGTAYEQYF.

The chain combines TRBV30 with TRBJ2-3; 8 positions agree with TRBD2. CDR1 is GTSNPN, CDR2 SVGIG, per germline (reference sequence). Trimming took 1 base from V and 4 from J; bases not matched to a gene: 10. The CDR3 loop spans 16 amino acids. The CDR3 DNA is TGTGCCTGGAGTGCTCTAGCGGGTTTTTGGGCAGATACGCAGTATTTT. This encodes CAWSALAGFWADTQYF.

CDR3 bases: TGTGCCAGCAGCTCTCAGGTTGGGACAGGGAGCACCGGGGAGCTGTTTTTT. It specifies CASSSQVGTGSTGELFF. V usage is TRBV7-9 and J usage is TRBJ2-2; 9 nucleotides agree with TRBD1. Germline V CDR1 and CDR2: SEHNR, FQNEAQ (reference sequence). J was trimmed by 4 bases and V by 4 bases; bases with no gene match: 10. This CDR3 is 17 amino acids long.

The chain links TRBV5-1 to TRBJ2-1, with TRBD2 matching 9 bases. The J segment lost 8 bases and the V segment lost 0 bases, leaving 6 bases of the junction unmatched. The germline CDR1 and CDR2 sequences are SGHRS and YFSETQ. This CDR3 has 15 amino acids. CDR3 nucleotides: TGCGCCAGCAGCTTGGAGGCTAGCGGGAATGATGAGCAGTTCTTC. It yields the protein CASSLEASGNDEQFF.

The chain is built from TRBV28 and TRBJ1-5; 7 nucleotides line up with TRBD1. V shed 5 bases and J 4 bases; nucleotides not matched to a gene: 11. The CDR3 consists of 16 residues. Germline V lookup: CDR1 MDHEN, CDR2 SYDVKM. CDR3 nucleotides: TGTGCCAGCAGTGTTTGGAAGGACAGGAGAAATCAGCCCCAGCATTTT. Residues: CASSVWKDRRNQPQHF.

The genes are TRBV27 and TRBJ2-3, with 9 bases identical to TRBD2. The CDR3 runs to 17 residues. J was trimmed by 4 bases and V by 3 bases; bases with no gene match: 11. Germline V gene data show CDR1 as MNHEY and CDR2 as SMNVEV (reference sequence). CDR3: CASSFGGKREEADTQYF. The CDR3 bases are TGTGCCAGCAGTTTCGGCGGAAAGCGGGAGGAGGCAGATACGCAGTATTTT.

The chain has TRBV5-1 and TRBJ1-1, with TRBD1 matching 9 bases. Trimming at V came to 6 bases and at J to 0 bases, leaving 6 bases not matched to a gene. Germline CDR1 and CDR2: SGHRS and YFSETQ. The CDR3 is 15 residues long. The CDR3: CASMDRGEVNTEAFF. Here the CDR3 DNA reads TGCGCCAGCATGGACAGGGGAGAGGTGAACACTGAAGCTTTCTTT.

The chain combines TRBV27 with TRBJ1-5, with 10 bases identical to TRBD1. Germline loops: CDR1 MNHEY, CDR2 SMNVEV (reference sequence). The CDR3 is 14 amino acids. The junction had 3 bases not matched to a gene; V was cut back by 6 bases and J by 4 bases. The CDR3 DNA follows: TGTGCCAGCAGCAAGGGACAGGGGAATCAGCCCCAGCATTTT. Protein sequence: CASSKGQGNQPQHF.

Worth noting for this clone: The junction departs from the called germline gene at one end, perhaps through a read error. The rearrangement uses TRBV6-5 and TRBJ2-1; maybe TRBD2 (6 bases). This CDR3 region has 15 residues. Germline values: CDR1 MNHEY, CDR2 SVGAGI. Here the CDR3 reads CTSSYVGRDYNEQFF. CDR3 bases: TGTACCAGCAGTTACGTCGGGCGGGACTACAATGAGCAGTTCTTC.

The chain joins TRBV9 to TRBJ2-7; TRBD2 aligns across 10 bases. The ends lost 5 bases at V and 4 bases at J; junction bases unmatched: 6. Germline CDR1 is SGDLS and CDR2 is YYNGEE. This CDR3 has 14 residues. The CDR3 DNA is TGTGCCAGCAGTTATAGGACTAGCGGTTACGAGCAGTACTTC. Translation: CASSYRTSGYEQYF.

V is TRBV6-1 and J is TRBJ2-1; possible D gene TRBD1, 6 bases. The CDR3 totals 13 residues. The germline V gene encodes CDR1 MNHNS and CDR2 SASEGT. The germline V and J ends were trimmed by 2 bases and 9 bases, with 11 bases remaining between them. The CDR3 reads CASSESRRGEQFF. The CDR3 nucleotides read TGTGCCAGCAGTGAAAGCCGCAGGGGTGAGCAGTTCTTC.

V usage is TRBV2 and J usage is TRBJ2-4; D remains ambiguous. Per germline, CDR1 SNHLY and CDR2 FYNNEI. Trimming pared 3 bases from V and 10 bases from J, leaving 16 bases between. This CDR3 region has 14 residues. The CDR3 sequence: CASSEEIPMIIQYF. Written as DNA, the CDR3 is TGTGCCAGCAGTGAGGAGATCCCAATGATAATTCAGTACTTC.

The CDR3 is CASSEEDYGYTF. DNA of the CDR3: TGTGCCAGCAGTGAGGAGGACTATGGCTACACCTTC. V and J are TRBV2 and TRBJ1-2; D remains ambiguous. CDR1 is SNHLY and CDR2 is FYNNEI in the germline V gene. The CDR3 runs to 12 residues. V was trimmed by 3 bases and J by 3 bases, leaving 5 bases between them.

The rearrangement joins TRBV14 to TRBJ2-7; D ambiguous. Germline CDR1 reads SGHDN; CDR2 reads FVKESK. V lost 1 base and J 4 bases, leaving 5 bases between the germline ends. The CDR3 loop spans 12 amino acids. CDR3 region: CASSQALYEQYF. CDR3 in DNA: TGTGCCAGCAGCCAAGCCCTTTACGAGCAGTACTTC.

V and J are TRBV29-1 and TRBJ1-5; tentatively, D is TRBD1 (5 bases). V lost 4 bases, J lost 2 bases, and 15 bases lay in between. This CDR3 has 15 amino acids. Germline V gene data show CDR1 as SQVTM and CDR2 as ANQGSEA. Here the CDR3 DNA reads TGCAGCGTTGGAGGTAGGGGAGGGGGCAATCAGCCCCAGCATTTT. Residues: CSVGGRGGGNQPQHF.

The CDR3 spells CASSLRLAGNGELFF. In DNA form, the CDR3 reads TGTGCCAGCAGCTTAAGGCTAGCGGGTAACGGGGAGCTGTTTTTT. The V gene is TRBV7-2, the J gene TRBJ2-2; TRBD2 matches 8 bases. The CDR3 is made up of 15 amino acids. Germline V gene lookup returns CDR1 SGHTA and CDR2 FQGNSA. With V trimmed by 2 bases and J by 7 bases, 6 bases remained unmatched.

This sequence joins TRBV28 and TRBJ2-5; 10 positions match TRBD2. Germline loops: CDR1 MDHEN, CDR2 SYDVKM. Trimming at V came to 11 bases and at J to 3 bases, leaving 9 bases not matched to a gene. The CDR3 sequence is 14 residues long. CDR3 in amino acids: CAGQREGLEETQYF. DNA of the CDR3: TGTGCCGGTCAGCGGGAGGGCCTCGAAGAGACCCAGTACTTC.

DNA of the CDR3: TGTGCCAGCAGCGTAGCCTTCCAAGAGACCCAGTACTTC. It specifies CASSVAFQETQYF. V usage is TRBV9 and J usage is TRBJ2-5; D ambiguous. The V gene lost 0 bases and the J gene lost 1 base, with 4 bases spanning the gap. Germline-derived CDR1 and CDR2 are SGDLS and YYNGEE. This CDR3 is 13 amino acids long.

The chain carries TRBV5-1 and TRBJ1-5, with 7 bases that match TRBD1. Germline values: CDR1 SGHRS, CDR2 YFSETQ. CDR3 length equals 15 residues. The V segment lost 4 bases and the J segment 5 bases; nucleotides outside the gene matches: 9. CDR3 region: CASSRDGTEYQPQHF. The CDR3 DNA reads TGCGCCAGCAGCCGTGACGGGACAGAGTATCAGCCCCAGCATTTT.

The CDR3 sequence is CASSQAAGGYYGYTF. The CDR3 DNA reads as TGCGCCAGCAGCCAAGCAGCAGGGGGGTACTATGGCTACACCTTC. The rearrangement uses TRBV4-3 and TRBJ1-2; 7 nucleotides line up with TRBD1. The CDR3 runs 15 residues. Unmatched junction bases numbered 5, after V lost 1 base and J lost 3 bases. Germline V gives CDR1 LGHNA, CDR2 YSLEER.

This clone was recorded a few times. The chain uses TRBV9 and TRBJ1-1, with a tentative D call TRBD1 (5 bases). Deletions cut 5 bases from V and 0 bases from J, with 11 bases between. The length of the CDR3 is 14 residues. CDR1 SGDLS and CDR2 YYNGEE come from the germline V gene. DNA for the CDR3: TGTGCCAGCAGTGTGCAGGGCATGAACACTGAAGCTTTCTTT. Protein: CASSVQGMNTEAFF. The full variable domain, in which reference TRBV9 and TRBJ1-1 provide the parts outside the CDR3, is DSGVTQTPKHLITATGQRVTLRCSPRSGDLSVYWYQQSLDQGLQFLIQYYNGEERAKGNILERFSAQQFPDLHSELNLSSLELGDSALYFCASSVQGMNTEAFFGQGTRLTVV.

The chain joins TRBV7-2 to TRBJ2-1, with D possibly TRBD2 on 6 matching bases. V gave up 3 bases and J gave up 4 bases, with 13 bases separating them. The CDR3 contains 15 residues. Germline V gene data show CDR1 as SGHTA and CDR2 as FQGNSA. The CDR3 DNA reads as TGTGCCAGCAGCTTCGGGGGAAGCCGGTACAATGAGCAGTTCTTC. Protein sequence: CASSFGGSRYNEQFF.